One sample yielded the 29 T cell receptor beta chains listed below, sequenced in a study of cytomegalovirus exposure and HLA in healthy donors. The study ran its PCR with 60 Vbeta and 13 Jbeta primers. The table came from immunoSEQ multiplex PCR; TCRdb's copy has only in-frame clones and leaves some out. The table has around 130,000 clones, more than 60% seen once. Sequenced sample: PBMCs. These receptors all stem from a woman in her 40s in good health and CMV-seropositive.

This clone was detected once. The J gene is TRBJ1-1, the V gene TRBV11-2; 7 bases are a match to TRBD1. V shed 5 bases, J shed 3 bases, and the junction held 6 bases outside the gene matches. CDR3 length: 14 amino acids. CDR1 and CDR2 from the germline V gene are SGHAT and FQNNGV. The CDR3 bases are TGTGCCAGCAGCCAAAGGACAGGCTACACTGAAGCTTTCTTT. This translates into CASSQRTGYTEAFF.

The V gene is TRBV29-1, the J gene TRBJ1-1; 8 nucleotides line up with TRBD1. CDR3 length: 17 residues. CDR1 is SQVTM and CDR2 is ANQGSEA in the germline V gene. V lost 6 bases and J lost 0; bases outside the gene matches: 15. The DNA of the CDR3 is TGCAGCGTCGCTAGGTTCCGGACAGGGCTGATGAACACTGAAGCTTTCTTT. Residues: CSVARFRTGLMNTEAFF.

The gene calls are TRBV27 and TRBJ2-1, with D uncertain. Germline V lookup: CDR1 MNHEY, CDR2 SMNVEV (reference sequence). The CDR3 sequence is 13 residues long. V was clipped by 3 bases and J by 6 bases, with 9 bases between them. CDR3 DNA: TGTGCCAGCAGTTTCGGTGGGCCCAATGAGCAGTTCTTC. This translates into CASSFGGPNEQFF.

The genes are TRBV28 and TRBJ1-2, with 10 bases identical to TRBD1. CDR1 is MDHEN and CDR2 is SYDVKM in the germline V gene. Germline trimming cut 4 bases from V and 4 bases from J; bases unmatched to any gene: 6. The CDR3 is 15 amino acids. The CDR3 reads CASSSRDRGFYGYTF. The CDR3 DNA follows: TGTGCCAGCAGTTCCCGGGACAGGGGCTTCTATGGCTACACCTTC.

The table lists this clone with a few counts. The gene calls are TRBV5-4 and TRBJ2-1; D gene ambiguous. Germline values: CDR1 SGHNT, CDR2 YYREEE (reference sequence). The CDR3 is made up of 12 amino acids. V lost 4 bases and J lost 9, with 11 bases in between. The CDR3 DNA follows: TGTGCCAGCAGCCTTAGCCCGGTTGAGCAGTTCTTC. Amino acids: CASSLSPVEQFF.

This clone appeared once. This sequence joins TRBV7-2 and TRBJ1-1, with 8 bases matching TRBD1. In germline, CDR1 is SGHTA, CDR2 FQGNSA. This CDR3 contains 15 residues. Trimming took 4 bases from V and 5 from J; bases not matched to a gene: 9. The CDR3 DNA sequence: TGTGCCAGCAGCTACAGACAGGGGAAAAAAACTGAAGCTTTCTTT. Its translation: CASSYRQGKKTEAFF.

This clone has only one observation. The V call is TRBV27, the J call TRBJ2-2; TRBD1 is a possible D gene (8 bases). This CDR3 comprises 15 residues. The germline V gene has CDR1 MNHEY and CDR2 SMNVEV (reference sequence). Trimming left V 6 bases short and J 5 bases short, with 16 bases between. The CDR3 loop reads CASRIGQGLTGELFF. In nucleotides, the CDR3 is TGTGCCAGCAGGATCGGACAGGGACTAACCGGGGAGCTGTTTTTT.

This clone was found once. The rearrangement joins TRBV7-8 to TRBJ1-2, with a possible D match to TRBD1 (5 bases). V lost 5 bases to trimming and J lost 4 bases, with 20 bases between them. There are 16 residues in the CDR3. Germline lookup yields CDR1 SGHVS and CDR2 FQNEAQ. CDR3 sequence (DNA): TGTGCCAGCAGCCCTCGTGGGGGGACCCGTGGCTATGGCTACACCTTC. This translates into CASSPRGGTRGYGYTF.

The CDR3 sequence: CASSYQGAEGYGYTF. DNA of the CDR3: TGTGCCAGCAGTTACCAGGGGGCAGAGGGCTATGGCTACACCTTC. The gene calls are TRBV6-6 and TRBJ1-2; 8 positions agree with TRBD1. Germline CDR1 and CDR2: MNHNY and SVGAGI (reference sequence). V gave up 2 bases and J gave up 4 bases; unmatched junction bases: 6. CDR3 length: 15 residues.

This clone was counted a few times. The CDR3 DNA is TGTGCCAGCAGTGAAGGAGTCGGCTACACCTTC. Its protein product is CASSEGVGYTF. V gene TRBV25-1 combines with J gene TRBJ1-2; unclear D gene. CDR1 is MGHDK and CDR2 is SYGVNS in the germline V gene. V lost 2 bases and J lost 8, with 6 bases in between. The CDR3 is made up of 11 amino acids.

The chain combines TRBV5-1 with TRBJ1-1; D is undetermined. Trimming cost V 1 base and J 12 bases, with 19 bases left between them. The length of the CDR3 is 14 residues. Germline V CDR1 and CDR2: SGHRS, YFSETQ. CDR3 DNA sequence: TGCGCCAGCAGCTTGCCCGACTCGGCAGCCGTGTCTTTCTTT. Translation gives CASSLPDSAAVSFF.

In this sample, this clone turned up once. The chain uses TRBV21-1 and TRBJ1-1. TRBV21-1 is designated a pseudogene. The CDR3 extends over 19 amino acids. The CDR3 loop reads CAGLTRVGVHLVWSTEAFF. The CDR3 DNA reads TGTGCCGGTTTAACTAGGGTTGGGGTACACCTCGTCTGGAGCACTGAAGCTTTCTTT.

The J gene is TRBJ1-5, the V gene TRBV19; D gene ambiguous. The CDR3 sequence is 13 residues long. Deletions cut 3 bases from V and 2 bases from J, with 5 bases between. Germline CDR1 and CDR2: LNHDA and SQIVND (reference sequence). The CDR3 region has the DNA TGTGCCAGTAGTATTGTCGGCAATCAGCCCCAGCATTTT. Protein sequence: CASSIVGNQPQHF.

The chain carries TRBV14 and TRBJ2-7; TRBD1 aligns across 8 bases. Unmatched junction bases numbered 10, after V lost 4 bases and J lost 5 bases. The CDR3 extends over 15 amino acids. Germline CDR1 SGHDN, CDR2 FVKESK. The DNA of the CDR3 is TGTGCCAGCAGCCCCTTCAGGGGGCAAATCAACGAGCAGTACTTC. This sequence encodes CASSPFRGQINEQYF.

This chain joins TRBV4-1 and TRBJ2-7; maybe TRBD1 (5 bases). CDR3 length equals 11 residues. Deletions cut 8 bases from V and 5 bases from J, with 10 bases between. From germline, CDR1 is MGHRA and CDR2 YSYEKL. For the CDR3, the DNA is TGCGCCAGCTCAGACAGCAACGAGCAGTACTTC. Encoded protein: CASSDSNEQYF.

This clone showed up just a few times. The rearrangement uses TRBV7-7 and TRBJ2-5; TRBD2 might be the D (5 bases). The CDR3 contains 15 residues. Trimming cost V 5 bases and J 4 bases, with 17 bases left between them. CDR1 is SSHAT and CDR2 is FNYEAQ in the germline V gene (reference sequence). The CDR3 nucleotides read TGTGCCAGCAGCCAAAAACTAGGGTTCGGAGAGACCCAGTACTTC. This codes for CASSQKLGFGETQYF.

This clone was seen a few times. The chain recombines TRBV21-1 with TRBJ2-7; TRBD1 is the table's D call and was not checked against the DNA. TRBV21-1 is marked as a pseudogene. The CDR3 has 16 amino acids. The CDR3 nucleotides are TGTGCCAGCAGCAAAGGCCGGGACAGGGAGCCCTACGAGCAGTACTTC. Translated: CASSKGRDREPYEQYF.

The chain recombines TRBV27 with TRBJ1-1, with D tentatively TRBD1 (5 bases). The CDR3 sequence is 19 residues long. Trimming cost V 5 bases and J 3 bases, with 28 bases left between them. Germline CDR1 MNHEY, CDR2 SMNVEV (reference sequence). CDR3: CASSPRRGGLTLRDTEAFF. DNA of the CDR3: TGTGCCAGCAGTCCTAGGCGGGGGGGATTGACACTTAGGGACACTGAAGCTTTCTTT.

A few counts support this clone. The chain couples TRBV7-9 to TRBJ1-1; a weak D match, TRBD1 (5 bases). V lost 5 bases to trimming and J lost 0 bases, with 10 bases between them. The CDR3 has 14 amino acids. Germline loops: CDR1 SEHNR, CDR2 FQNEAQ (reference sequence). The CDR3 loop is CASSLKGMNTEAFF. The CDR3 DNA is TGTGCCAGCAGCCTCAAGGGGATGAACACTGAAGCTTTCTTT.

In its sample, this clone was seen a few times. The V and J genes are TRBV7-2 and TRBJ2-1, with TRBD2 matching 14 bases. The germline V gene encodes CDR1 SGHTA and CDR2 FQGNSA. J was trimmed by 7 bases and V by 5 bases; bases with no gene match: 13. The CDR3 totals 18 residues. DNA for the CDR3: TGTGCCAGCAGCCAGTTTGGACTAGCGGGAGGTTCGGCGAATGAGCAGTTCTTC. This encodes CASSQFGLAGGSANEQFF.

CDR3 in DNA: TGTGCCAGCAGCCTAAGAGATTCTAATGAAAAACTGTTTTTT. Translating it yields CASSLRDSNEKLFF. V gene TRBV4-2 combines with J gene TRBJ1-4; no reliable D call. The CDR3 length is 14 residues. Germline CDR1 and CDR2: LGHNA and YNFKEQ. V lost 4 bases, J lost 3 bases, and 9 bases lay in between.

The chain has TRBV9 and TRBJ1-6; 7 nucleotides match TRBD1. The V gene end was trimmed by 0 bases and the J gene end by 7 bases; junction bases not matched to a gene: 4. Germline CDR1 is SGDLS and CDR2 is YYNGEE. CDR3 length: 15 residues. CDR3 region: CASSVDLDRNSPLHF. The CDR3 DNA follows: TGTGCCAGCAGCGTAGACCTGGACAGGAATTCACCCCTCCACTTT. Looking up the rest from reference TRBV9 and TRBJ1-6 gives the full variable domain: DSGVTQTPKHLITATGQRVTLRCSPRSGDLSVYWYQQSLDQGLQFLIQYYNGEERAKGNILERFSAQQFPDLHSELNLSSLELGDSALYFCASSVDLDRNSPLHFGNGTRLTVT.

The CDR3 region has the DNA TGTGCCAGCAGCCCAGCGGGAGGGCGAACCGGGGAGCTGTTTTTT. Its protein is CASSPAGGRTGELFF. This chain uses TRBV4-2 with TRBJ2-2; 10 nucleotides line up with TRBD2. The CDR3 covers 15 residues. With V trimmed by 4 bases and J by 5 bases, 4 bases remained unmatched. Germline V gene lookup returns CDR1 LGHNA and CDR2 YNFKEQ.

The V call is TRBV30, the J call TRBJ1-3, with D maybe TRBD1 (5 bases). Germline CDR1 reads GTSNPN; CDR2 reads SVGIG (reference sequence). V was pared by 3 bases and J by 3 bases, with 12 bases between. This CDR3 comprises 14 residues. The CDR3 DNA reads TGTGCCTGGAGCTCAACAGGTATTGGAAACACCATATATTTT. Protein sequence: CAWSSTGIGNTIYF.

The rearrangement uses TRBV30 and TRBJ1-5; 8 nucleotides align to TRBD1. The V gene's germline CDR1 is GTSNPN and CDR2 SVGIG (reference sequence). Trimming at V came to 3 bases and at J to 2 bases, leaving 6 bases not matched to a gene. This CDR3 region has 15 residues. The CDR3 is CAWSRPGGGNQPQHF. The CDR3 DNA is TGTGCCTGGAGCCGGCCAGGGGGCGGCAATCAGCCCCAGCATTTT.

The chain links TRBV6-5 to TRBJ2-3; the D gene is possibly TRBD1 (5 bases). Germline-derived CDR1 and CDR2 are MNHEY and SVGAGI. The CDR3 consists of 14 residues. Trimming removed 3 bases at V and 5 bases at J, with 12 bases between. CDR3 bases: TGTGCCAGCAGTTATGTCAGGGCGGTAGATACGCAGTATTTT. Translated: CASSYVRAVDTQYF.

The chain employs TRBV7-9 and TRBJ2-1; 15 nucleotides match TRBD2. The CDR3 consists of 17 residues. The ends lost 4 bases at V and 2 bases at J; junction bases unmatched: 3. Germline values: CDR1 SEHNR, CDR2 FQNEAQ (reference sequence). CDR3 coding DNA: TGTGCCAGCAGCTCGGGACTAGCGGGGGGCACCTACAATGAGCAGTTCTTC. The encoded protein is CASSSGLAGGTYNEQFF.

This sequence joins TRBV13 and TRBJ1-1; 8 positions match TRBD1. There are 15 residues in the CDR3. The germline CDR1 and CDR2 sequences are PRHDT and FYEKMQ (reference sequence). V was clipped by 5 bases and J by 5 bases; unmatched bases: 10. In nucleotides, the CDR3 is TGTGCCAGCAGCCTCCAGGGGGCCCGGGGAACTGAAGCTTTCTTT. Translation gives CASSLQGARGTEAFF.

This clone was seen a handful of times. J is TRBJ1-1 and V is TRBV7-2; 8 nucleotides line up with TRBD1. V was clipped by 2 bases and J by 6 bases; unmatched bases: 5. Per germline, CDR1 SGHTA and CDR2 FQGNSA. This CDR3 is 14 amino acids long. The chain's CDR3 is CASSLRQGTPEAFF. The CDR3 nucleotides read TGTGCCAGCAGCTTAAGACAGGGGACTCCTGAAGCTTTCTTT.